The T cell receptor (beta chain) described here comes from a study of Graves' ophthalmopathy and Graves' hyperthyroidism. Study at large: Peripheral blood samples were taken at initial diagnosis, before any treatment.

As the template, RNA transcripts were used to amplify TCR beta CDR3 regions. HTBI primers were employed in first-round RT-PCR, then a second-round multiplex PCR followed. TCRdb re-called the multiplex PCR reads through MiXCR, storing one row per CDR3 protein. The sample comprises some 400,000 distinct CDR3 sequences, 18% of which are singletons, and roughly 1.4% rests with the top ten. This clonotype was counted at least ten times. V dropped 6 bases and J dropped 9; count of bases not matched to a gene: 16. The germline CDR1 and CDR2 sequences are MNHNS and SASEGT. This CDR3 is 16 amino acids long. Active ophthalmopathy (CAS at least 3, NOSPECS at least 4), lasting under 3 months.

The clonotype comes from a woman aged 18 to 35 with Graves' ophthalmopathy. The chain joins TRBV6-1 to TRBJ2-5; 10 nucleotides agree with TRBD1. The sequencing sample was made of peripheral blood. The CDR3 spells CASRDRDRGVFWAQYF. The CDR3 DNA reads TGTGCCAGCAGGGATCGGGACAGGGGCGTATTTTGGGCCCAGTACTTC.